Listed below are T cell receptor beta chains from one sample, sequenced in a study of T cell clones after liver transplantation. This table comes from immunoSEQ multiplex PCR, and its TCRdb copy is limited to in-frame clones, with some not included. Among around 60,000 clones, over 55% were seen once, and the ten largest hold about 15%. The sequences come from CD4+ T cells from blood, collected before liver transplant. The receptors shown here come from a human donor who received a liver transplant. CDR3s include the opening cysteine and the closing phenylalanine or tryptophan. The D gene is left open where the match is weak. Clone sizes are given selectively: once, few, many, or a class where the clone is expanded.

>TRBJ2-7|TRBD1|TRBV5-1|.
TGCGCCAGCAGCTTGTATCTCTCGTCACAGGGGGCCTACGAGCAGTACTTC
CASSLYLSSQGAYEQYF
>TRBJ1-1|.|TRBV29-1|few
TGCAGCGTCGGGACTTACCAGAACACTGAAGCTTTCTTT
CSVGTYQNTEAFF
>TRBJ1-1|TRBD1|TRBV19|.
TGTGCCAGCCAGCCCGGACCGACAGGGGAAGCTTTCTTT
CASQPGPTGEAFF
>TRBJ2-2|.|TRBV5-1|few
TGCGCCAGCAGCAAGGACACATACACCGGGGAGCTGTTTTTT
CASSKDTYTGELFF
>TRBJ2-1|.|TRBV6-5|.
TGTGCCAGCAGACCCCGACAGAAATCCTACAATGAGCAGTTCTTC
CASRPRQKSYNEQFF
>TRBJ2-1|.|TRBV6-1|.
TGTGCCACCTCGTGGGAGAGCTCCTACAATGAGCAGTTCTTC
CATSWESSYNEQFF
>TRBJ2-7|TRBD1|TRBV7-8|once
TGTGCCAGCAGCTTAGGAGGCCGGGACAGGGTCTCCTACGAGCAGTACTTC
CASSLGGRDRVSYEQYF
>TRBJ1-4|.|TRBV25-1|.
TGTGCCAGCAGTGAATTCCGGGCAGGGCGGAGGGCTAATGAAAAACTGTTTTTT
CASSEFRAGRRANEKLFF
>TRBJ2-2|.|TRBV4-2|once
TGTGCCAGCAGCCAAGGCCTCTTCTGGACTACCGACACCGGGGAGCTGTTTTTT
CASSQGLFWTTDTGELFF
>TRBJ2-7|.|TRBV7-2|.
TGTGCCAGCAGCCCCGGGACATCTTCCTACGAGCAGTACTTC
CASSPGTSSYEQYF
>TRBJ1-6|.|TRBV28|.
TGTGCCAGCAGTTCCCCTATAGGTGGGCCTTATTCACCCCTCCACTTT
CASSSPIGGPYSPLHF
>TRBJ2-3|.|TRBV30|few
TGTGCCTGGAGTGTCGCGACAGATACGCAGTATTTT
CAWSVATDTQYF
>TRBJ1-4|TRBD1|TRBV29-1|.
TGCAGCGTCGAACAGGGGCCAACTAATGAAAAACTGTTTTTT
CSVEQGPTNEKLFF
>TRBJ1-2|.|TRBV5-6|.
TGTGCCAGCAGCTTGGCCAGGGTATCGGGCTACACCTTC
CASSLARVSGYTF
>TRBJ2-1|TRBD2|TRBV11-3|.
TGTGCCAGCAGCTCAAGGCTAGCGGGGGGCCACAATGAGCAGTTCTTC
CASSSRLAGGHNEQFF
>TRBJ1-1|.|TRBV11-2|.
TGTGCCAGCAGCTCAAGGGGAGGAGTTTTCTTT
CASSSRGGVFF
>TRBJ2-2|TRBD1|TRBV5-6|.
TGTGCCAGCAGCTTCGGGACAGGGGTCACCGGGGAGCTGTTTTTT
CASSFGTGVTGELFF
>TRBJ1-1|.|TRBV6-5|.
TGTGCCAGCAGTTGGAAGGGGGTGAACACTGAAGCTTTCTTT
CASSWKGVNTEAFF
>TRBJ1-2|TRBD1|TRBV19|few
TGTGCCAGTAGTGCGACAGGGGGTCTTTATGGCTACACCTTC
CASSATGGLYGYTF
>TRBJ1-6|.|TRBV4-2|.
TGTGCCAGCAGCCAAGCCAGGGGCCATTCACCCCTCCACTTT
CASSQARGHSPLHF
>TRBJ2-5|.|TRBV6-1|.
TGTGCCAGCAGTGAGCGTCAGGGTGGGGAGACCCAGTACTTC
CASSERQGGETQYF
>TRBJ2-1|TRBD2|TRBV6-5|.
TGTGCCAGCAGTCTAGCGGGGAATAACAATGAGCAGTTCTTC
CASSLAGNNNEQFF
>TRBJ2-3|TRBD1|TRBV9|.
TGTGCCAGCAGCCTCGGGACAGGGGGGAGGGATACGCAGTATTTT
CASSLGTGGRDTQYF
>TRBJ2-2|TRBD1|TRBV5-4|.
TGTGCCAGCAGCTCGGCCGTCAGACAGGGCAGGACCGGGGAGCTGTTTTTT
CASSSAVRQGRTGELFF
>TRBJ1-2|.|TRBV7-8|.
TGTGCCAGCAGCCACGACAGACTTAACTATGGCTACACCTTC
CASSHDRLNYGYTF
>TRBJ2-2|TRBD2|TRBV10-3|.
TGTGCCATCCTAGCGGGTTCGAACACCGGGGAGCTGTTTTTT
CAILAGSNTGELFF
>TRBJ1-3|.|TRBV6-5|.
TGTGCCAGCAGTTCTCAGGGAAACACCATATATTTT
CASSSQGNTIYF